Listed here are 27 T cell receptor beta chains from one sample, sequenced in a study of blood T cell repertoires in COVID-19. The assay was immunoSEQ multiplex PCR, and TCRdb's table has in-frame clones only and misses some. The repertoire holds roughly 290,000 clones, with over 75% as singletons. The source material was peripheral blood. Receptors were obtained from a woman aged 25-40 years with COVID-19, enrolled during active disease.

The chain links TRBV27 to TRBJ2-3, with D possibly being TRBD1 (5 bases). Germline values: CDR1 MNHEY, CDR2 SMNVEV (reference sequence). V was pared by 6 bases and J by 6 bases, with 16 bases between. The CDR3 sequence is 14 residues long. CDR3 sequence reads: CASSDFQGPDTQYF. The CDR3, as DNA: TGTGCCAGCAGCGATTTCCAGGGCCCCGATACGCAGTATTTT.

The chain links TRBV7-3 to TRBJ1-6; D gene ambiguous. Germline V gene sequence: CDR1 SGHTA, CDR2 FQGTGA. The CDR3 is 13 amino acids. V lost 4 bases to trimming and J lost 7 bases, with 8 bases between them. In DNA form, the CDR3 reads TGTGCCAGCAGCTACGGCAGGAATTCACCCCTCCACTTT. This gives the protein CASSYGRNSPLHF.

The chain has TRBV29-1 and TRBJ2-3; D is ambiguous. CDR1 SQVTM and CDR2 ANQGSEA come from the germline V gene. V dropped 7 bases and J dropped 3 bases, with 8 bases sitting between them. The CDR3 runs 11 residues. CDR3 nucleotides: TGCAGCGCTGGGCAAACAGATACGCAGTATTTT. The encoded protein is CSAGQTDTQYF.

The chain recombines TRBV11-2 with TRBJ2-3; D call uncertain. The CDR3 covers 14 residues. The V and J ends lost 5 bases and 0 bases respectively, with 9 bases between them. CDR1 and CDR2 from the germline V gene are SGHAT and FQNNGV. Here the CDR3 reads CASSPSSSTDTQYF. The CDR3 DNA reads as TGTGCCAGCAGCCCTAGTAGTAGCACAGATACGCAGTATTTT.

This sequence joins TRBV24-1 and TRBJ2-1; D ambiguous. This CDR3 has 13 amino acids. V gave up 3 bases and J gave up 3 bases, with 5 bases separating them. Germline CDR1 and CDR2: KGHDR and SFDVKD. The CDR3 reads CATSDLNYNEQFF. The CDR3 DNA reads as TGTGCCACCAGTGATCTTAACTACAATGAGCAGTTCTTC.

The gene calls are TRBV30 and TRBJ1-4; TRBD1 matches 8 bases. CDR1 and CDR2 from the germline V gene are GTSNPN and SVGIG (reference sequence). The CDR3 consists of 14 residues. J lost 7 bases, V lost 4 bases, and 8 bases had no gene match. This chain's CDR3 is CAWNSGGLGEKLFF. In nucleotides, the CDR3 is TGTGCCTGGAATTCAGGGGGCTTAGGTGAAAAACTGTTTTTT.

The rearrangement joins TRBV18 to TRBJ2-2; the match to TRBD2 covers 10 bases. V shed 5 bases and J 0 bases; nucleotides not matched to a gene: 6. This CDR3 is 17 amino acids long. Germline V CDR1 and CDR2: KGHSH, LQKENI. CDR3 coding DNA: TGTGCCAGCTCAACGGCTAGCGGGGGCGCGAACACCGGGGAGCTGTTTTTT. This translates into CASSTASGGANTGELFF.

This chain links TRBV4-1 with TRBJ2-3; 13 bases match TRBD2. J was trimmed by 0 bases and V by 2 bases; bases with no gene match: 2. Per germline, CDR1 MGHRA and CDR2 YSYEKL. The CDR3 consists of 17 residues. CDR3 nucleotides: TGCGCCAGCAGCCAAACGGGACTAGCGGGAAGCACAGATACGCAGTATTTT. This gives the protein CASSQTGLAGSTDTQYF.

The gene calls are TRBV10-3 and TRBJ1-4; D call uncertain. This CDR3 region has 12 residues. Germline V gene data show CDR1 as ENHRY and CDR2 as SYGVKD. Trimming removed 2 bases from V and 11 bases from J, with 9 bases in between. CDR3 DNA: TGTGCCATCAGTGAGGGAGAGAAGAAACTGTTTTTT. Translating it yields CAISEGEKKLFF.

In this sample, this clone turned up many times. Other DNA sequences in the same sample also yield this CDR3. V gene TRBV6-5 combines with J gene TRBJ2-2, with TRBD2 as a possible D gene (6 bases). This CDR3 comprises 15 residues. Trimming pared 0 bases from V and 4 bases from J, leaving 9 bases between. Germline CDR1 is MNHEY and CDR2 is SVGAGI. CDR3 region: CASSYSNSGTGELFF. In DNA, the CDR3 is TGTGCCAGCAGTTACTCGAATAGCGGCACCGGGGAGCTGTTTTTT.

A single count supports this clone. The CDR3 DNA reads as TGCGCCAGCAGCTTGGGGACTTATAACACTGAAGCTTTCTTT. Amino acid sequence: CASSLGTYNTEAFF. This rearrangement joins TRBV5-1 to TRBJ1-1; no clear D. V was trimmed by 0 bases and J by 2 bases, leaving 8 bases between them. Germline V lookup: CDR1 SGHRS, CDR2 YFSETQ. CDR3 length: 14 residues. Based on the CDR3 plus reference TRBV5-1 and TRBJ1-1, the full variable domain is KAGVTQTPRYLIKTRGQQVTLSCSPISGHRSVSWYQQTPGQGLQFLFEYFSETQRNKGNFPGRFSGRQFSNSRSEMNVSTLELGDSALYLCASSLGTYNTEAFFGQGTRLTVV.

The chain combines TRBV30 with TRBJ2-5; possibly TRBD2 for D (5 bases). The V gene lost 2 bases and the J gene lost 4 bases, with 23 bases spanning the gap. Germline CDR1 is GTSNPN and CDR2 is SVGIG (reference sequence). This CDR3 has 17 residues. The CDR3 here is CAWSSLREQWGGETQYF. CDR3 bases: TGTGCCTGGAGTAGTTTGAGGGAACAGTGGGGTGGAGAGACCCAGTACTTC. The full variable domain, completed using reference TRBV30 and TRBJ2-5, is SQTIHQWPATLVQPVGSPLSLECTVEGTSNPNLYWYRQAAGRGLQLLFYSVGIGQISSEVPQNLSASRPQDRQFILSSKKLLLSDSGFYLCAWSSLREQWGGETQYFGPGTRLLVL.

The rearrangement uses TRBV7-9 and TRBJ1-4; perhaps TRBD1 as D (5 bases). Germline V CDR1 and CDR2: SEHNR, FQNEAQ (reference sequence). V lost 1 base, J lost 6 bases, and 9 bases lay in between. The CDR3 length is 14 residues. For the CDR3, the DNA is TGTGCCAGCAGCTTAGGCGGGGCTTATGAAAAACTGTTTTTT. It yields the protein CASSLGGAYEKLFF.

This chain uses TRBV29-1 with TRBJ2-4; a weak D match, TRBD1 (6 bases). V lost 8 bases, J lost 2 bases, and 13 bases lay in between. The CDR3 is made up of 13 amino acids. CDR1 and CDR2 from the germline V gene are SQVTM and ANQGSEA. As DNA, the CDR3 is TGCAGCACTTCACAGGGTTCCAAAAACATTCAGTACTTC. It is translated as CSTSQGSKNIQYF.

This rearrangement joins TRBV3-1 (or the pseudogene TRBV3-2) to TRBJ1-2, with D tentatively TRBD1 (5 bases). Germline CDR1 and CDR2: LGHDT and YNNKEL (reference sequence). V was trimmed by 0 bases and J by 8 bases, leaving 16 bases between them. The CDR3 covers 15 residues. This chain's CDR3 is CASSQDSQGFFGYTF. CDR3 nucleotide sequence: TGTGCCAGCAGCCAAGATAGTCAGGGTTTTTTCGGCTACACCTTC.

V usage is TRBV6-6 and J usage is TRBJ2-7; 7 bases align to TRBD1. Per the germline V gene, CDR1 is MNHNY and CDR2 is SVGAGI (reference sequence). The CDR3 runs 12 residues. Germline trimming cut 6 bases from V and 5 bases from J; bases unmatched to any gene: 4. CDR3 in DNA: TGTGCCAGCAGGCCTACAGGGGACGAGCAGTACTTC. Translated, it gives CASRPTGDEQYF.

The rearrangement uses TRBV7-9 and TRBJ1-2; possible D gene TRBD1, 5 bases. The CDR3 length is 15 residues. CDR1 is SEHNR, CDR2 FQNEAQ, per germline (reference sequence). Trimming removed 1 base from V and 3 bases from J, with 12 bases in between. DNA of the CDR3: TGTGCCAGCAGCTTAGAGGCGAGGGACTACTATGGCTACACCTTC. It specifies CASSLEARDYYGYTF.

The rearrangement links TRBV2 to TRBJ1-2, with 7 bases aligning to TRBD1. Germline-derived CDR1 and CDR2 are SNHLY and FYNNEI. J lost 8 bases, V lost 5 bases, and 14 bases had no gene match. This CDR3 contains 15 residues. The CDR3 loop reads CASSYPGRQGEGYTF. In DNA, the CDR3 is TGTGCCAGCAGTTACCCAGGCAGACAGGGTGAGGGCTACACCTTC.

The CDR3 DNA follows: TGTGCCAGCAGTGTGACAGCACTATCCTCCTACGAGCAGTACTTC. The encoded protein is CASSVTALSSYEQYF. The V and J genes are TRBV2 and TRBJ2-7, with D maybe TRBD1 (5 bases). CDR1 and CDR2 from the germline V gene are SNHLY and FYNNEI. Trimming left V 4 bases short and J 0 bases short, with 13 bases between. The CDR3 extends over 15 amino acids. The full variable domain, with the rest looked up from reference TRBV2 and TRBJ2-7, is EPEVTQTPSHQVTQMGQEVILRCVPISNHLYFYWYRQILGQKVEFLVSFYNNEISEKSEIFDDQFSVERPDGSNFTLKIRSTKLEDSAMYFCASSVTALSSYEQYFGPGTRLTVT.

The CDR3 coding sequence is TGTGCCTGGAGTCCCGGGACAGGGGTCGCAACTGGTGAAAAACTGTTTTTT. Amino acid sequence: CAWSPGTGVATGEKLFF. The chain employs TRBV30 and TRBJ1-4; 10 bases agree with TRBD1. Germline V gives CDR1 GTSNPN, CDR2 SVGIG (reference sequence). There are 17 residues in the CDR3. The J segment lost 7 bases and the V segment lost 2 bases, leaving 13 bases of the junction unmatched.

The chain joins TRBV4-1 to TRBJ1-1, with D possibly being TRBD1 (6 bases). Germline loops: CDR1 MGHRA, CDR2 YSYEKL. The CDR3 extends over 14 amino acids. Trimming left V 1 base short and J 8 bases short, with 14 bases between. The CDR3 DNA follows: TGCGCCAGCAGCCAAGGCCAGGGGACGCCCGAAGCTTTCTTT. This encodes CASSQGQGTPEAFF.

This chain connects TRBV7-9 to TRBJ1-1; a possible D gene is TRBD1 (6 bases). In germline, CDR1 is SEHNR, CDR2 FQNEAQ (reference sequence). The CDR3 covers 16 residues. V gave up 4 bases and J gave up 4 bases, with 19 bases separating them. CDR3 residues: CASSSKSRGVTTEAFF. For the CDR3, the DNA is TGTGCCAGCAGCTCCAAGAGCAGGGGAGTTACCACTGAAGCTTTCTTT. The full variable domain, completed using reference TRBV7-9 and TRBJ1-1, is DTGVSQNPRHKITKRGQNVTFRCDPISEHNRLYWYRQTLGQGPEFLTYFQNEAQLEKSRLLSDRFSAERPKGSFSTLEIQRTEQGDSAMYLCASSSKSRGVTTEAFFGQGTRLTVV.

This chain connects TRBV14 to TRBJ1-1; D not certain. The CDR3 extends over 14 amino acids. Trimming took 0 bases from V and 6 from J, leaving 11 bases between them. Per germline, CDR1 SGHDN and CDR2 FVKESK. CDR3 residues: CASSQESEASEAFF. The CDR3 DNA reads TGTGCCAGCAGCCAAGAGTCCGAGGCATCTGAAGCTTTCTTT.

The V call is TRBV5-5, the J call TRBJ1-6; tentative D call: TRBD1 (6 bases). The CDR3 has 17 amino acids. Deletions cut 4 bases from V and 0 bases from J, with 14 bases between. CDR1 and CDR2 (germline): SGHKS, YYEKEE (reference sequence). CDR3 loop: CASSLMDSFSYNSPLHF. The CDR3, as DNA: TGTGCCAGCAGCCTAATGGACAGTTTCTCCTATAATTCACCCCTCCACTTT.

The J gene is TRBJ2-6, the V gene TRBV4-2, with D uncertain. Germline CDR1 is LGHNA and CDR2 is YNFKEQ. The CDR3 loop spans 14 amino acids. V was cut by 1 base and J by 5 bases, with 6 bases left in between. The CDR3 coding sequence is TGTGCCAGCAGCCAAGCTCCCTGGGCCAACGTCCTGACTTTC. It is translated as CASSQAPWANVLTF.

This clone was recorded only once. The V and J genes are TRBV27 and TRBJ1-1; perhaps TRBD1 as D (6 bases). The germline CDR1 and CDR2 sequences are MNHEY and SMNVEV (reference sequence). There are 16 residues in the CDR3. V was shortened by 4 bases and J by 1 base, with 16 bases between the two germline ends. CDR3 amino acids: CASSSLRQAGNTEAFF. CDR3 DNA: TGTGCCAGCAGTTCCCTAAGACAGGCGGGGAACACTGAAGCTTTCTTT.

The CDR3 protein is CASSDSEGSPNYGYTF. CDR3 nucleotide sequence: TGTGCCAGCAGTGACTCGGAGGGCTCCCCTAACTATGGCTACACCTTC. The rearrangement uses TRBV6-4 and TRBJ1-2; D ambiguous. The germline V gene encodes CDR1 MRHNA and CDR2 SNTAGT. The V end lost 0 bases, the J end lost 0 bases, and 11 bases lay between the germline ends. The CDR3 runs to 16 residues.